One sample yielded the 24 T cell receptor beta chains listed below, sequenced in a study of neurological immune-mediated disorders. MiXCR, applied by TCRdb to the 5' RACE reads, yields one record per CDR3 protein. The repertoire holds about 46,000 distinct CDR3 sequences, around 4.3% seen once, with roughly 6% in the top ten. Material: PBMCs. Receptor source: a woman in her sixties with multiple sclerosis.

In its sample, this clonotype was seen a few times. The chain carries TRBV9 and TRBJ2-2; tentatively, D is TRBD2 (5 bases). The V end was cut by 0 bases, the J end by 8 bases, with 8 bases between. This CDR3 contains 13 residues. Germline V lookup: CDR1 SGDLS, CDR2 YYNGEE. The CDR3, as DNA: TGTGCCAGCAGCGTAGACTCGGGGGGGGAGCTGTTTTTT. Amino acids: CASSVDSGGELFF.

This clonotype was counted ten times or more. In DNA, the CDR3 is TGTGCCAGCAGTGCTGGCGGGGTTAGCTCCTACGAGCAGTACTTC. Its translation: CASSAGGVSSYEQYF. V usage is TRBV2 and J usage is TRBJ2-7; D might be TRBD2 (6 bases). The CDR3 has 15 residues. V lost 4 bases, J lost 0 bases, and 13 bases lay in between. CDR1 and CDR2 from the germline V gene are SNHLY and FYNNEI. The whole variable domain, filled in from reference TRBV2 and TRBJ2-7, reads EPEVTQTPSHQVTQMGQEVILRCVPISNHLYFYWYRQILGQKVEFLVSFYNNEISEKSEIFDDQFSVERPDGSNFTLKIRSTKLEDSAMYFCASSAGGVSSYEQYFGPGTRLTVT.

The table lists this clonotype with many counts. CDR3 DNA sequence: TGCGCCAGCAACCCCGGGAGGGCCGGTAGTGAGCAGTTCTTC. Translated: CASNPGRAGSEQFF. The rearrangement joins TRBV10-2 to TRBJ2-1; 8 positions agree with TRBD2. CDR1 is WSHSY and CDR2 is SAAADI in the germline V gene. Losses at the gene ends were 7 bases for V and 9 bases for J; bases not matched to a gene: 11. The CDR3 covers 14 residues.

This clonotype was observed many times. The V call is TRBV13, the J call TRBJ2-7; D not certain. Per the germline V gene, CDR1 is PRHDT and CDR2 is FYEKMQ (reference sequence). This CDR3 is built from 15 residues. V shed 2 bases and J shed 4 bases, with 15 bases lying between them. CDR3 sequence reads: CASSLTSPWAYEQYF. CDR3 nucleotides: TGTGCCAGCAGCTTAACTTCCCCATGGGCATACGAGCAGTACTTC.

This clonotype was seen a few times. This rearrangement joins TRBV9 to TRBJ2-1, with 8 bases identical to TRBD2. The CDR3 runs 18 residues. The J segment lost 8 bases and the V segment lost 0 bases, leaving 16 bases of the junction unmatched. CDR1 and CDR2 from the germline V gene are SGDLS and YYNGEE. The DNA of the CDR3 is TGTGCCAGCAGCGTAGCCGACGGGAGGGGAAGAATAGGCCATGAGCAGTTCTTC. As protein: CASSVADGRGRIGHEQFF.

This chain links TRBV5-1 with TRBJ1-1, with 8 nucleotides matching TRBD1. The V gene end was trimmed by 4 bases and the J gene end by 3 bases; junction bases not matched to a gene: 2. CDR1 SGHRS and CDR2 YFSETQ come from the germline V gene. This CDR3 is built from 13 residues. The DNA of the CDR3 is TGCGCCAGCAGCATGGACAGGGACACTGAAGCTTTCTTT. This encodes CASSMDRDTEAFF.

This clonotype was seen ten or more times. The CDR3 DNA follows: TGTGCCAGCAGGACAGCTAACTATGGCTACACCTTC. This gives the protein CASRTANYGYTF. J is TRBJ1-2 and V is TRBV6-1; D might be TRBD1 (5 bases). There are 12 residues in the CDR3. V lost 6 bases to trimming and J lost 0 bases, with 5 bases between them. CDR1 and CDR2 from the germline V gene are MNHNS and SASEGT.

This clonotype has ten or more counts. The chain joins TRBV20-1 to TRBJ2-6; D is unclear. V lost 3 bases, J lost 0 bases, and 6 bases lay in between. This CDR3 spans 14 amino acids. Germline V lookup: CDR1 DFQATT, CDR2 SNEGSKA (reference sequence). CDR3 DNA sequence: TGCAGTGCTAGGGTTTTCTCTGGGGCCAACGTCCTGACTTTC. Translation gives CSARVFSGANVLTF.

This clonotype has a count of ten or more. The chain couples TRBV4-1 to TRBJ2-1; 7 nucleotides match TRBD1. With 3 bases clipped from V and 4 bases from J, the junction kept 9 bases outside the gene matches. The germline CDR1 and CDR2 sequences are MGHRA and YSYEKL. This CDR3 has 16 residues. The CDR3 nucleotides are TGCGCCAGCAGCCAGCCGACAGGGCGAGTTTACAATGAGCAGTTCTTC. This sequence encodes CASSQPTGRVYNEQFF.

This clonotype was detected ten times or more. Written as DNA, the CDR3 is TGTGCCAGCTCACCACCGAGAGGGGAGAACACTGAAGCTTTCTTT. It translates to CASSPPRGENTEAFF. The chain carries TRBV18 and TRBJ1-1, with D tentatively TRBD1 (5 bases). Trimming pared 0 bases from V and 1 base from J, leaving 9 bases between. Germline V gives CDR1 KGHSH, CDR2 LQKENI. CDR3 length equals 15 residues.

In this sample, this clonotype turned up many times. This chain links TRBV28 with TRBJ1-2; D is uncertain. The germline V gene encodes CDR1 MDHEN and CDR2 SYDVKM. The CDR3 covers 15 residues. The V gene lost 3 bases and the J gene lost 3 bases, with 14 bases spanning the gap. The CDR3 protein is CASSFANYQHYGYTF. CDR3 DNA sequence: TGTGCCAGCAGTTTTGCGAATTATCAGCACTATGGCTACACCTTC.

The V call is TRBV4-1, the J call TRBJ1-6; D is unresolved. The V and J ends lost 3 bases and 5 bases respectively, with 11 bases between them. CDR3 length: 15 amino acids. CDR1 is MGHRA and CDR2 is YSYEKL in the germline V gene. CDR3 DNA: TGCGCCAGCAGCCATGTTTTGAGGGATAATTCACCCCTCCACTTT. Translated: CASSHVLRDNSPLHF.

This clonotype has more than one count but fewer than ten. The chain is built from TRBV6-1 and TRBJ1-1; D is undetermined. This CDR3 comprises 14 residues. CDR1 is MNHNS and CDR2 is SASEGT in the germline V gene. The ends were cut back, 8 bases at V and 0 bases at J, with 13 bases in the middle. CDR3 nucleotide sequence: TGTGCCAGCGGAACCCTAGGTCTGAACACTGAAGCTTTCTTT. Its translation is CASGTLGLNTEAFF.

This clonotype showed up many times. The chain joins TRBV6-5 to TRBJ1-4; 7 bases agree with TRBD1. The CDR3 length is 14 residues. The junction had 2 bases not matched to a gene; V was cut back by 2 bases and J by 5 bases. Germline CDR1 is MNHEY and CDR2 is SVGAGI. The CDR3 sequence is CASSYRDSNEKLFF. CDR3 in DNA: TGTGCCAGCAGTTACCGGGACAGCAATGAAAAACTGTTTTTT.

The sample holds many counts of this clonotype. The CDR3 sequence is CASSLGVAGGEQFF. The CDR3 region has the DNA TGCGCCAGCAGCTTGGGAGTAGCGGGAGGCGAGCAGTTCTTC. The chain has TRBV5-1 and TRBJ2-1; 10 positions agree with TRBD2. Germline CDR1 reads SGHRS; CDR2 reads YFSETQ. The CDR3 is 14 amino acids. Unmatched junction bases numbered 4, after V lost 0 bases and J lost 10 bases.

This clonotype showed up many times. J is TRBJ2-1 and V is TRBV7-2; TRBD2 matches at 9 bases. CDR3 length: 15 residues. J gave up 4 bases and V 6 bases, and 7 bases lay outside the gene matches. Germline CDR1 and CDR2: SGHTA and FQGNSA. DNA for the CDR3: TGTGCCAGCAGTCTCAGCGGGGGGTCGTACAATGAGCAGTTCTTC. This translates into CASSLSGGSYNEQFF.

This clonotype has at least ten counts. The rearrangement joins TRBV5-1 to TRBJ2-1; 12 positions match TRBD2. Trimming at V came to 1 base and at J to 1 base, leaving 18 bases not matched to a gene. There are 22 residues in the CDR3. Germline lookup yields CDR1 SGHRS and CDR2 YFSETQ. The CDR3 spells CASSLHLTSSGRAGASYNEQFF. The CDR3 DNA reads as TGCGCCAGCAGCTTGCACCTTACATCTAGCGGGAGGGCCGGGGCGTCCTACAATGAGCAGTTCTTC.

In regard to this clonotype: An end of the junction differs from the germline gene, which may be a read error. The rearrangement joins TRBV7-2 to TRBJ2-1; possible D gene TRBD2, 5 bases. In germline, CDR1 is SGHTA, CDR2 FQGNSA. The CDR3 has 13 amino acids. CDR3 sequence reads: CASSLRGYNEQFF. The CDR3 DNA is TGTGCCAGTAGCTTACGGGGCTACAATGAGCAGTTCTTC.

This clonotype was counted ten times or more. The CDR3 here is CSAHQGQGNQPQHF. CDR3 bases: TGCAGTGCTCACCAGGGACAGGGGAATCAGCCCCAGCATTTT. V is TRBV20-1 and J is TRBJ1-5, with 10 bases that match TRBD1. This CDR3 contains 14 residues. The germline gives CDR1 DFQATT, CDR2 SNEGSKA (reference sequence). Losses at the gene ends were 5 bases for V and 4 bases for J; bases not matched to a gene: 5.

There are many counts of this clonotype. This sequence joins TRBV9 and TRBJ2-3; weak D call: TRBD2 (5 bases). CDR3 size: 15 residues. Looked up from germline, CDR1 is SGDLS and CDR2 is YYNGEE. Trimming removed 3 bases from V and 0 bases from J, with 11 bases in between. The CDR3 sequence: CASSGGILSTDTQYF. For the CDR3, the DNA is TGTGCCAGCAGCGGAGGGATCTTAAGCACAGATACGCAGTATTTT.

There are many counts of this clonotype. This chain connects TRBV25-1 to TRBJ1-1; D uncertain. V was shortened by 5 bases and J by 2 bases, with 12 bases between the two germline ends. The CDR3 extends over 14 amino acids. Germline V gene sequence: CDR1 MGHDK, CDR2 SYGVNS. In DNA, the CDR3 is TGTGCCAGCAGTAACGAGGGCTACAACACTGAAGCTTTCTTT. This translates into CASSNEGYNTEAFF.

At least ten counts were recorded for this clonotype. The rearrangement links TRBV10-3 to TRBJ2-2; 8 nucleotides match TRBD1. There are 13 residues in the CDR3. The junction had 3 bases not matched to a gene; V was cut back by 10 bases and J by 2 bases. The germline CDR1 and CDR2 sequences are ENHRY and SYGVKD. The CDR3 bases are TGTGCCACAGGACAGGGAAACACCGGGGAGCTGTTTTTT. Its protein product is CATGQGNTGELFF.

This clonotype came up many times. The chain has TRBV20-1 and TRBJ2-5; 7 bases are shared with TRBD1. CDR1 is DFQATT, CDR2 SNEGSKA, per germline (reference sequence). Trimming removed 0 bases from V and 2 bases from J; junction bases left unmatched: 6. There are 15 residues in the CDR3. The CDR3 nucleotides read TGCAGTGCTAGAGACCTTGGGGACAGTCAAGAGACCCAGTACTTC. It codes for CSARDLGDSQETQYF.

The V call is TRBV20-1, the J call TRBJ2-7; D is ambiguous. CDR1 is DFQATT and CDR2 is SNEGSKA in the germline V gene (reference sequence). V lost 6 bases to trimming and J lost 5 bases, with 14 bases between them. CDR3 size: 12 residues. CDR3 loop: CSASLQSDEQYF. The CDR3 DNA reads as TGCAGTGCGTCACTCCAGAGCGACGAGCAGTACTTC.